This T cell receptor beta chain is drawn from a study of cytomegalovirus exposure and HLA in healthy donors. The wider study: Under 90% of more than 300 genotyped donors fell in the Caucasian-associated ancestry cluster.

Study findings and constraints: DRB1 had the most TCR associations and HLA-C the fewest, a later analysis found, with rates varying by HLA locus. An analysis was carried out at a later point. It showed that HLA-associated TCR beta chains were more clonally expanded than equally common non-associated chains.

Primers: 60 Vbeta forward and 13 Jbeta reverse. TCRdb keeps only in-frame clones here, not all; method: immunoSEQ multiplex PCR. There are tens of thousands of clones in the sample, with 15% held by the top ten. Turning to this clone: Its matching antigen is unknown. The DNA is omitted, as the CDR3 cannot be located on it reliably, and the CDR3 follows TCRdb's listing.

The TCR originated in a man aged 45-65 years in good health and CMV-seropositive. The sample was PBMCs.

CDR3 loop: CASTSGLAGGKNTGELFF. V and J are TRBV19 and TRBJ2-2; the DNA was not compared with TRBD2, the D call given in the table. Counting both end residues, the CDR3 totals 18 amino acids. CDR1 LNHDA and CDR2 SQIVND come from the germline V gene (reference sequence).